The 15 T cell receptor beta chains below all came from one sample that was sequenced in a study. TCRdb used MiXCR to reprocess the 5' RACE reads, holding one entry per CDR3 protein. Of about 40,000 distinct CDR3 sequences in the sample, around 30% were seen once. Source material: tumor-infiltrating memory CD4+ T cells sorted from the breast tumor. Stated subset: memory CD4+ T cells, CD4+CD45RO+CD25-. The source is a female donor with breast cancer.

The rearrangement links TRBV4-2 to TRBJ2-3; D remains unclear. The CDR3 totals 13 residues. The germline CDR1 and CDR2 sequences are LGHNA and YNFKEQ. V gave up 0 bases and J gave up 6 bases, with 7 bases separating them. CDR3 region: CASSQDSPDTQYF. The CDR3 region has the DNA TGTGCCAGCAGCCAAGATAGTCCCGATACGCAGTATTTT.

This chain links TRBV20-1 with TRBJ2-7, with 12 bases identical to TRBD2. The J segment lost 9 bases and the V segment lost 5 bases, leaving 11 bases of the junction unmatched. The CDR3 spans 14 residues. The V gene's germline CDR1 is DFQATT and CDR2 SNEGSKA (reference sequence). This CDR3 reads CSAPLLAGGGGQYF. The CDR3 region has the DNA TGCAGTGCTCCTTTACTAGCGGGAGGCGGCGGGCAGTACTTC.

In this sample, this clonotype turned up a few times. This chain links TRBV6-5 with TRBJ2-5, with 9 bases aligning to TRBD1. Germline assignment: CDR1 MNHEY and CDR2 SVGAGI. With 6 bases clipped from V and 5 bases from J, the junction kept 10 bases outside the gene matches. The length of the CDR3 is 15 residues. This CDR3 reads CASRGTGTSQETQYF. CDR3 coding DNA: TGTGCCAGCAGAGGGACAGGGACGTCTCAGGAGACCCAGTACTTC.

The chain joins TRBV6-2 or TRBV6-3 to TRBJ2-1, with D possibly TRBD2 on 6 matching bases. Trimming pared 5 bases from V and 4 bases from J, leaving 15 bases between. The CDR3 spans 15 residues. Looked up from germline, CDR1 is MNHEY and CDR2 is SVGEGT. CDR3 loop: CASSDSGEGYNEQFF. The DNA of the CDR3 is TGTGCCAGCAGTGATAGCGGAGAGGGATACAATGAGCAGTTCTTC.

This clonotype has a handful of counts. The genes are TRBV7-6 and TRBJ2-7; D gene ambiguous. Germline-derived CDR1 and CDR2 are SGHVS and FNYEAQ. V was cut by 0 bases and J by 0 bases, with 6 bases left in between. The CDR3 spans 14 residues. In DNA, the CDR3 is TGTGCCAGCAGCTTAGCGGCCCACTCCTACGAGCAGTACTTC. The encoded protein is CASSLAAHSYEQYF.

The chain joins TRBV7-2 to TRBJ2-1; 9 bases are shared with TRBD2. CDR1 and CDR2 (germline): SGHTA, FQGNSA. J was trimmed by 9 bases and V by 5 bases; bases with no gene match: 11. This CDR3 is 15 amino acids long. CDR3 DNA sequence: TGTGCCAGCAGCCCCATGGTAGCGGGAGTGGGTGAGCAGTTCTTC. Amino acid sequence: CASSPMVAGVGEQFF.

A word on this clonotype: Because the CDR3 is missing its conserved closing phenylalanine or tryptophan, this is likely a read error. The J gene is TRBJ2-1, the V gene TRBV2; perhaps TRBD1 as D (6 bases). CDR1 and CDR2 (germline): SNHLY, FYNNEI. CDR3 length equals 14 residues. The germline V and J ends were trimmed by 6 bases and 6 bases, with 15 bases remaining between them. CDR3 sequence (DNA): TGTGCCAGCAGCCTTACACAGGGCTCCAATGAGCAGTTCTAC. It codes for CASSLTQGSNEQFY.

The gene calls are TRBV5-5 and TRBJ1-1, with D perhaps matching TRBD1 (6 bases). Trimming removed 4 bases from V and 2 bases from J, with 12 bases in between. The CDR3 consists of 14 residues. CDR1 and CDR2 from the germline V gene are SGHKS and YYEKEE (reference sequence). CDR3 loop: CASSGGRINTEAFF. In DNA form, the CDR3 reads TGTGCCAGCAGCGGGGGCAGAATAAACACTGAAGCTTTCTTT.

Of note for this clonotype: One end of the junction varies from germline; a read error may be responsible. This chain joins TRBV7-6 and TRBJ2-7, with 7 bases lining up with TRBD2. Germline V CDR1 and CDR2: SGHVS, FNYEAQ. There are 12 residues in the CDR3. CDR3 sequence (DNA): TGTGCCGGCAGAGCGGGGTCGGACGAGCAGTACTTC. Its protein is CAGRAGSDEQYF.

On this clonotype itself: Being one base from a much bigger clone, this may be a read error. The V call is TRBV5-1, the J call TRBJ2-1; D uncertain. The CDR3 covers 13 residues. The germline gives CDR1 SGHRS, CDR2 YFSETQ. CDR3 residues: CAGSTPVVDEQFF. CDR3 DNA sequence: TGCGCCGGCAGTACCCCGGTCGTGGATGAGCAGTTCTTC.

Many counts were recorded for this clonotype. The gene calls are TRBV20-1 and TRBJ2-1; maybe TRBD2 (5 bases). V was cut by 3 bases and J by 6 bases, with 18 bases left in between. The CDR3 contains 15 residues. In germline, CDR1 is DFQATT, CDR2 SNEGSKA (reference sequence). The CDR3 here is CSASMPAGAINEQFF. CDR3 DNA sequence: TGCAGTGCTAGTATGCCCGCGGGCGCTATCAATGAGCAGTTCTTC.

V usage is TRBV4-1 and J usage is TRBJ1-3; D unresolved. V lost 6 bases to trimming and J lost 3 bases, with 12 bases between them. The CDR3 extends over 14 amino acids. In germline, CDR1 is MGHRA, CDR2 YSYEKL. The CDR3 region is CASRPLGFGNTIYF. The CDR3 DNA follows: TGCGCCAGCAGACCTTTGGGATTTGGAAACACCATATATTTT.

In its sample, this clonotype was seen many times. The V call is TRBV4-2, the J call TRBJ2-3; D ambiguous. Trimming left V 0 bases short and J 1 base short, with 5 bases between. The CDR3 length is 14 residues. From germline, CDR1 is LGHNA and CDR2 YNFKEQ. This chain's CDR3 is CASSQEVGTDTQYF. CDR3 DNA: TGTGCCAGCAGCCAAGAGGTTGGCACAGATACGCAGTATTTT.

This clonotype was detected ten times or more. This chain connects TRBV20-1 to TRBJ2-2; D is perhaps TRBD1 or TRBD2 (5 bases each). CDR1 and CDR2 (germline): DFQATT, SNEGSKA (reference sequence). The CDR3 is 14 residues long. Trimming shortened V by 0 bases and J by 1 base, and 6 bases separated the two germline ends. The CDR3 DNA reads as TGCAGTGCTAGAGAGAGGGGGAACACCGGGGAGCTGTTTTTT. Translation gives CSARERGNTGELFF.

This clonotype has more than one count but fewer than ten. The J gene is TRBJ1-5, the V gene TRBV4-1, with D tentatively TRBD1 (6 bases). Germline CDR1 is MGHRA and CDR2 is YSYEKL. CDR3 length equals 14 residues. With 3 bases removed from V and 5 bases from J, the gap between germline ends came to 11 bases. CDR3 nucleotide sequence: TGCGCCAGCAGCCAGCAGGGGAAGTATCAGCCCCAGCATTTT. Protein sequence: CASSQQGKYQPQHF.